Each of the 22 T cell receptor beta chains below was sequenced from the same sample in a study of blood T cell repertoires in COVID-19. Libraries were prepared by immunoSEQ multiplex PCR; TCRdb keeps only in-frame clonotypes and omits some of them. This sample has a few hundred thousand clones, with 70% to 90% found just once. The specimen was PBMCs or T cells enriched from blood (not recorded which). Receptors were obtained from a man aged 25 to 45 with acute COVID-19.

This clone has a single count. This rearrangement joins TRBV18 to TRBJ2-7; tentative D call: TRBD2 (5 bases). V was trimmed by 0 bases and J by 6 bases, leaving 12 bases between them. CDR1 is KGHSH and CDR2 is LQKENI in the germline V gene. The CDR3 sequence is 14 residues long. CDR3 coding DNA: TGTGCCAGCTCACCACCGCCACCCGCGGGCGAGCAGTACTTC. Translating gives CASSPPPPAGEQYF. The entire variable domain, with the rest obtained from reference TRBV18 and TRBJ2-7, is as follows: NAGVMQNPRHLVRRRGQEARLRCSPMKGHSHVYWYRQLPEEGLKFMVYLQKENIIDESGMPKERFSAEFPKEGPSILRIQQVVRGDSAAYFCASSPPPPAGEQYFGPGTRLTVT.

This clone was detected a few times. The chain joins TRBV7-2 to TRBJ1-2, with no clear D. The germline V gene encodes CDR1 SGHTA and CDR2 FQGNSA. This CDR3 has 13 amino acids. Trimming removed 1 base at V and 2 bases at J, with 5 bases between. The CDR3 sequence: CASSLGGNYGYTF. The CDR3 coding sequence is TGTGCCAGCAGCTTAGGAGGGAACTATGGCTACACCTTC.

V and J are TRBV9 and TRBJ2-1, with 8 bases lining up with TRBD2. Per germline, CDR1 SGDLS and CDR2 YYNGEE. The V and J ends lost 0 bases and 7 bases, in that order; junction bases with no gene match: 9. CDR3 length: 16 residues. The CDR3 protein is CASSVETGGMENEQFF. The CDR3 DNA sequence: TGTGCCAGCAGCGTAGAGACGGGGGGGATGGAAAATGAGCAGTTCTTC.

This chain's CDR3 is CASSLGGMAEKLFF. CDR3 in DNA: TGCGCCAGCAGCTTGGGAGGAATGGCTGAAAAACTGTTTTTT. The gene calls are TRBV5-1 and TRBJ1-4; D unclear. The CDR3 totals 14 residues. Trimming removed 0 bases at V and 7 bases at J, with 10 bases between. Per the germline V gene, CDR1 is SGHRS and CDR2 is YFSETQ.

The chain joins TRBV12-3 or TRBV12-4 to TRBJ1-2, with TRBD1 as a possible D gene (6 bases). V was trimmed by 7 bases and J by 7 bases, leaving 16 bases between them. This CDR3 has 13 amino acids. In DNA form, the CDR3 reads TGTGCCAGCACCCTCCCTGGGGGCGGTGGCTACACCTTC. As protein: CASTLPGGGGYTF.

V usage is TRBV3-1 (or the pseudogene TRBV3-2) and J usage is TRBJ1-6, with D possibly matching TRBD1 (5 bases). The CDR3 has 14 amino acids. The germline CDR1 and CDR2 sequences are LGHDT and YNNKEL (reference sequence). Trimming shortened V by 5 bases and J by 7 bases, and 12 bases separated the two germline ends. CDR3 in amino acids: CASSKDPGNSPLHF. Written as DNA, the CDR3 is TGTGCCAGCAGCAAGGACCCAGGGAATTCACCCCTCCACTTT.

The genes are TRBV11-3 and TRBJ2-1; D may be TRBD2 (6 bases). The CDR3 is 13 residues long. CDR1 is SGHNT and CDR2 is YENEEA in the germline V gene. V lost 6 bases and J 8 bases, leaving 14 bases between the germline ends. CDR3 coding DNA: TGTGCCAGCAGAGGAACGGGGGACGATGAGCAGTTCTTC. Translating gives CASRGTGDDEQFF.

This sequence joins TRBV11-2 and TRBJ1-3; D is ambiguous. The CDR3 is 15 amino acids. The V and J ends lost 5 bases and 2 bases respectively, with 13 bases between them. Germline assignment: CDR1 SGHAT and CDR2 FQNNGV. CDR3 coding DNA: TGTGCCAGCAGCCCTACTAGGCAGCCTGGAAACACCATATATTTT. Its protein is CASSPTRQPGNTIYF.

The CDR3 protein is CASSSFVYEQFF. CDR3 DNA sequence: TGTGCCAGCAGCTCGTTTGTCTATGAGCAGTTCTTC. The chain links TRBV5-4 to TRBJ2-1; the D is unclear. This CDR3 has 12 amino acids. Germline CDR1 and CDR2: SGHNT and YYREEE (reference sequence). The V and J ends lost 3 bases and 8 bases respectively, with 9 bases between them.

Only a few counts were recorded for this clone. The DNA for the CDR3 is TGTGCCAGCAGCCCCCCGGGACAGGGCTGGGATGGCTACACCTTC. This sequence encodes CASSPPGQGWDGYTF. V and J are TRBV6-5 and TRBJ1-2; 9 bases match TRBD1. From germline, CDR1 is MNHEY and CDR2 SVGAGI. This CDR3 region has 15 residues. Unmatched junction bases numbered 11, after V lost 6 bases and J lost 6 bases.

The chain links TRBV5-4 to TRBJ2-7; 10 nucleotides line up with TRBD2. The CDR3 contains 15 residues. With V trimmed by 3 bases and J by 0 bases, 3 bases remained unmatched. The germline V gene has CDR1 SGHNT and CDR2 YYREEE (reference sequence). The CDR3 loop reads CASSSRTSGSYEQYF. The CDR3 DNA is TGTGCCAGCAGCTCACGGACTAGCGGCTCCTACGAGCAGTACTTC.

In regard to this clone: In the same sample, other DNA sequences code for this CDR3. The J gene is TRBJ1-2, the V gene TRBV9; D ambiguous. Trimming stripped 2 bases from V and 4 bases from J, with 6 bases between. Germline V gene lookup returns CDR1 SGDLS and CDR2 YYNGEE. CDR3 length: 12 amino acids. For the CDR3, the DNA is TGTGCCAGCAGCGTGAGTGGCTATGGCTACACCTTC. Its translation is CASSVSGYGYTF. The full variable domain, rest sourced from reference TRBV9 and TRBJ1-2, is DSGVTQTPKHLITATGQRVTLRCSPRSGDLSVYWYQQSLDQGLQFLIQYYNGEERAKGNILERFSAQQFPDLHSELNLSSLELGDSALYFCASSVSGYGYTFGSGTRLTVV.

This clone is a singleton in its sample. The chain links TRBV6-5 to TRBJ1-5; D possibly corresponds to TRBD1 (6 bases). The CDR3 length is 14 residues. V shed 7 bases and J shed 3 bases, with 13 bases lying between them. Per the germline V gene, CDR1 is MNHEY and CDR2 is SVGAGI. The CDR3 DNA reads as TGTGCCAGCATCGAAGGGGGTGTCAATCAGCCCCAGCATTTT. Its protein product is CASIEGGVNQPQHF.

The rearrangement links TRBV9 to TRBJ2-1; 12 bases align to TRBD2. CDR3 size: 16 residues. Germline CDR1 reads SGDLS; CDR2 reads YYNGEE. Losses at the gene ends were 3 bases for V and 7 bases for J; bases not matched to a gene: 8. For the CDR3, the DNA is TGTGCCAGCAGCGCCCCTCTAGCGGGGGGGCCAAATGAGCAGTTCTTC. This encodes CASSAPLAGGPNEQFF.

DNA for the CDR3: TGTGCCAGTAGTATAGTACCCCTCGGGACCCAGCATTTT. This gives the protein CASSIVPLGTQHF. The chain links TRBV19 to TRBJ1-5, with no clear D. This CDR3 contains 13 residues. CDR1 and CDR2 from the germline V gene are LNHDA and SQIVND (reference sequence). Trimming pared 1 base from V and 11 bases from J, leaving 12 bases between.

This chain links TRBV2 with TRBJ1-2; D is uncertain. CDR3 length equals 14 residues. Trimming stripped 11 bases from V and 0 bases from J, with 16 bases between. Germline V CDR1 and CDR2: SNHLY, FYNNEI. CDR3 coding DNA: TGTGCCCTTATGTCGGGGATAGCTAACTATGGCTACACCTTC. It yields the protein CALMSGIANYGYTF.

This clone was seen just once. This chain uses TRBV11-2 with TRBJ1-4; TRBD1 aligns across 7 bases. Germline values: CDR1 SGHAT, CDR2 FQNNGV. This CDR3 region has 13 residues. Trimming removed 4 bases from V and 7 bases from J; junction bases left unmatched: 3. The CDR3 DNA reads TGTGCCAGCAGCTCCGGGACAGTTGAAAAACTGTTTTTT. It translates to CASSSGTVEKLFF. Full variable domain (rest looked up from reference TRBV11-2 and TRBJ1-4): EAGVAQSPRYKIIEKRQSVAFWCNPISGHATLYWYQQILGQGPKLLIQFQNNGVVDDSQLPKDRFSAERLKGVDSTLKIQPAKLEDSAVYLCASSSGTVEKLFFGSGTQLSVL.

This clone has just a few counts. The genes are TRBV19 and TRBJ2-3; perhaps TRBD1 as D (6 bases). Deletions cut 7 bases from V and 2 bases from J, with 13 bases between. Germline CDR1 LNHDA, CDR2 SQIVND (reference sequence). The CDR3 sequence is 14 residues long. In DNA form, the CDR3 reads TGTGCCAGTAACCCGGGACATTTCACAGATACGCAGTATTTT. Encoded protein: CASNPGHFTDTQYF.

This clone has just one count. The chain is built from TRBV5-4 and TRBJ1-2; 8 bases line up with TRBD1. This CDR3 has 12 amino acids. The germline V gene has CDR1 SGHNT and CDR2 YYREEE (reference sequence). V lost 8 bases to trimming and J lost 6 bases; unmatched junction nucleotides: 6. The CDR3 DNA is TGTGCCAGTAAAACGGGACAGGATGGCTACACCTTC. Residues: CASKTGQDGYTF.

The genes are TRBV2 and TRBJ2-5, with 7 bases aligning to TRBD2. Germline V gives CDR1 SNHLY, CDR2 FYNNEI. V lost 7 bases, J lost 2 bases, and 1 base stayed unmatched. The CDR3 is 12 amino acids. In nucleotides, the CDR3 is TGTGCCAGCATGGGAGGGCAAGAGACCCAGTACTTC. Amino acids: CASMGGQETQYF.

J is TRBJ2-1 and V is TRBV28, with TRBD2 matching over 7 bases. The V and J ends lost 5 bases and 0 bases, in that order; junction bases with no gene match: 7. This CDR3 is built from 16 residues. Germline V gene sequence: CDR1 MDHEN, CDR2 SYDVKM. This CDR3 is CASSQTAGNSYNEQFF. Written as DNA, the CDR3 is TGTGCCAGCAGTCAGACAGCGGGGAACTCCTACAATGAGCAGTTCTTC.

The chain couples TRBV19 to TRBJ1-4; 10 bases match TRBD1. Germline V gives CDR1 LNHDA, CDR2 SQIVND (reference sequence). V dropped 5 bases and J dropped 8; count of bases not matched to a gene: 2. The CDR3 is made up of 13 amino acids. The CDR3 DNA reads TGTGCCAGTAGTGGGGACAGGGGCGAAAAACTGTTTTTT. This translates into CASSGDRGEKLFF.